Each of the 10 T cell receptor beta chains below was sequenced from the same sample in a study of blood T cell repertoires in COVID-19. Method: immunoSEQ multiplex PCR; TCRdb's copy keeps in-frame clones and lacks some. The sample includes 360,000 or so clones, roughly 89% of them seen just once. Sample: peripheral blood. The receptors were sampled from a man between 18 and 29 years old with active or convalescent COVID-19.

The rearrangement joins TRBV5-1 to TRBJ1-6, with 7 bases lining up with TRBD1. V dropped 2 bases and J dropped 7; count of bases not matched to a gene: 6. The CDR3 has 15 residues. Germline CDR1 and CDR2: SGHRS and YFSETQ. CDR3 in amino acids: CASSFGGQWNSPLHF. The CDR3 region has the DNA TGCGCCAGCAGCTTCGGGGGACAGTGGAATTCACCCCTCCACTTT.

On this clone itself: The identical CDR3 is also encoded by other nucleotide sequences in the sample. The V gene is TRBV7-3, the J gene TRBJ2-3, with no clear D. The V gene's germline CDR1 is SGHTA and CDR2 FQGTGA. The CDR3 runs 14 residues. Between the trimmed V and J ends, which lost 2 bases and 0 bases, there was a span of 6 bases. The CDR3 region is CASSLGPSTDTQYF. The CDR3 nucleotides read TGTGCCAGCAGCTTAGGGCCTAGCACAGATACGCAGTATTTT. Variable domain in full (rest from reference TRBV7-3 and TRBJ2-3): GAGVSQTPSNKVTEKGKYVELRCDPISGHTALYWYRQSLGQGPEFLIYFQGTGAADDSGLPNDRFFAVRPEGSVSTLKIQRTERGDSAVYLCASSLGPSTDTQYFGPGTRLTVL.

This chain connects TRBV28 to TRBJ1-2; 7 nucleotides align to TRBD1. J lost 6 bases, V lost 3 bases, and 4 bases had no gene match. The CDR3 is 13 residues long. Per the germline V gene, CDR1 is MDHEN and CDR2 is SYDVKM. The CDR3 is CASSFLGGDGYTF. The CDR3 coding sequence is TGTGCCAGCAGTTTTTTAGGGGGCGATGGCTACACCTTC.

The genes are TRBV19 and TRBJ1-5; D is undetermined. V was cut by 3 bases and J by 3 bases, with 12 bases left in between. The CDR3 is 15 residues long. Germline lookup yields CDR1 LNHDA and CDR2 SQIVND (reference sequence). CDR3 bases: TGTGCCAGTAGTATTATCTGGCAGTTCAATCAGCCCCAGCATTTT. It encodes CASSIIWQFNQPQHF.

The chain links TRBV7-6 to TRBJ2-3; tentatively, D is TRBD2 (5 bases). The CDR3 loop spans 15 amino acids. Trimming took off 4 bases at V and 0 bases at J, with 11 bases between the two ends. Germline values: CDR1 SGHVS, CDR2 FNYEAQ. The CDR3 DNA follows: TGTGCCAGCAGCTCCCGTTGGACTAGCACAGATACGCAGTATTTT. It translates to CASSSRWTSTDTQYF.

The chain couples TRBV27 to TRBJ2-3; D unclear. This CDR3 comprises 14 residues. Germline assignment: CDR1 MNHEY and CDR2 SMNVEV (reference sequence). V was shortened by 3 bases and J by 0 bases, with 7 bases between the two germline ends. CDR3 in DNA: TGTGCCAGCAGTTTGAGCTTGAGCACAGATACGCAGTATTTT. This codes for CASSLSLSTDTQYF.

V gene TRBV12-3 or TRBV12-4 combines with J gene TRBJ1-5, with no clear D. V was shortened by 3 bases and J by 3 bases, with 6 bases between the two germline ends. The CDR3 runs to 13 residues. CDR3 protein: CASSFTDNQPQHF. CDR3 bases: TGTGCCAGCAGTTTTACAGACAATCAGCCCCAGCATTTT.

V and J are TRBV7-2 and TRBJ2-2, with 9 bases that match TRBD2. CDR1 SGHTA and CDR2 FQGNSA come from the germline V gene. There are 18 residues in the CDR3. The J segment lost 4 bases and the V segment lost 1 base, leaving 10 bases of the junction unmatched. The CDR3 nucleotides read TGTGCCAGCAGCTTAGTAGCGGGGGCCCTCGGGGCCACCGGGGAGCTGTTTTTT. As protein: CASSLVAGALGATGELFF.

The CDR3: CASSRGQNEKLFF. In DNA form, the CDR3 reads TGTGCCAGCAGCAGGGGACAGAATGAAAAACTGTTTTTT. V gene TRBV11-1 combines with J gene TRBJ1-4, with 7 nucleotides matching TRBD1. This CDR3 contains 13 residues. With 5 bases clipped from V and 5 bases from J, the junction kept 2 bases outside the gene matches. Per germline, CDR1 SGHAT and CDR2 FQDESV (reference sequence).

The chain combines TRBV6-7 with TRBJ2-5; D unresolved. TRBV6-7 is placed among ORFs of uncertain function. V was trimmed by 4 bases and J by 3 bases, leaving 6 bases between them. This CDR3 region has 12 residues. CDR3 region: CASSSIEETQYF. CDR3 DNA: TGTGCCAGCAGTTCCATTGAAGAGACCCAGTACTTC.